This entry lists 26 T cell receptor beta chains sequenced from one sample in a study of blood T cell repertoires in COVID-19. TCRdb's copy holds only in-frame clones and misses some; the assay was immunoSEQ multiplex PCR. The sample consists of approximately 130,000 clones, about 76% of them appearing once. Sequences were obtained from peripheral blood. The receptors were sampled from a woman aged 55 to 70 with active or convalescent COVID-19.

The V call is TRBV29-1, the J call TRBJ1-2; 9 nucleotides match TRBD1. CDR3 length: 16 amino acids. CDR1 and CDR2 from the germline V gene are SQVTM and ANQGSEA. V dropped 6 bases and J dropped 0; count of bases not matched to a gene: 11. The CDR3 DNA sequence: TGCAGCGTGACACAGGGGGCGGCCACCTCTAACTATGGCTACACCTTC. Its translation is CSVTQGAATSNYGYTF. The whole variable domain, remainder taken from reference TRBV29-1 and TRBJ1-2, is SAVISQKPSRDICQRGTSLTIQCQVDSQVTMMFWYRQQPGQSLTLIATANQGSEATYESGFVIDKFPISRPNLTFSTLTVSNMSPEDSSIYLCSVTQGAATSNYGYTFGSGTRLTVV.

In its sample, this clone was seen once. The genes are TRBV3-1 (or the pseudogene TRBV3-2) and TRBJ1-2; 7 nucleotides agree with TRBD1. The CDR3 is made up of 14 amino acids. CDR1 and CDR2 (germline): LGHDT, YNNKEL (reference sequence). Trimming at V came to 2 bases and at J to 12 bases, leaving 12 bases not matched to a gene. The CDR3 sequence: CASSQRGAGGLDTF. CDR3 sequence (DNA): TGTGCCAGCAGCCAAAGGGGGGCAGGGGGTCTTGACACCTTC.

The chain is built from TRBV6-6 and TRBJ2-1, with D possibly being TRBD2 (6 bases). Trimming removed 6 bases from V and 3 bases from J, with 12 bases in between. Germline V gene sequence: CDR1 MNHNY, CDR2 SVGAGI (reference sequence). CDR3 length equals 14 residues. In nucleotides, the CDR3 is TGTGCCAGCAGACAGCCTAGCGACTACAATGAGCAGTTCTTC. As protein: CASRQPSDYNEQFF.

The chain employs TRBV28 and TRBJ1-1; D not certain. CDR1 MDHEN and CDR2 SYDVKM come from the germline V gene. The CDR3 consists of 14 residues. The V end was cut by 10 bases, the J end by 4 bases, with 19 bases between. CDR3 DNA: TGTGCCACCATCGAAGGGAGATTGAGCACTGAAGCTTTCTTT. This encodes CATIEGRLSTEAFF.

The table lists this clone with a few counts. The chain uses TRBV7-8 and TRBJ2-1; 8 bases fit TRBD1. V trimming: 1 base; J trimming: 8 bases; junction bases outside the gene matches: 7. This CDR3 comprises 15 residues. Per the germline V gene, CDR1 is SGHVS and CDR2 is FQNEAQ. The CDR3 nucleotides read TGTGCCAGCAGCTTAGATGACAGGGGAGCGTATGAGCAGTTCTTC. It codes for CASSLDDRGAYEQFF. Full variable domain (remainder filled in from reference TRBV7-8 and TRBJ2-1): GAGVSQSPRYKVAKRGQDVALRCDPISGHVSLFWYQQALGQGPEFLTYFQNEAQLDKSGLPSDRFFAERPEGSVSTLKIQRTQQEDSAVYLCASSLDDRGAYEQFFGPGTRLTVL.

This clone appeared a few times. The J gene is TRBJ1-5, the V gene TRBV28; possible D gene TRBD1, 5 bases. The CDR3 covers 17 residues. The germline V gene has CDR1 MDHEN and CDR2 SYDVKM. Trimming cost V 2 bases and J 4 bases, with 18 bases left between them. CDR3 sequence: CASSLPSRQGWNQPQHF. The CDR3 DNA reads as TGTGCCAGCAGTTTACCCTCACGGCAGGGATGGAATCAGCCCCAGCATTTT.

V gene TRBV5-1 combines with J gene TRBJ2-5; 8 bases line up with TRBD1. CDR3 size: 15 residues. CDR1 and CDR2 (germline): SGHRS, YFSETQ. The V and J ends lost 0 bases and 8 bases, in that order; junction bases with no gene match: 9. CDR3 nucleotide sequence: TGCGCCAGCAGCTTGGGACAGGGGATTGGTCGAACCCAGTACTTC. Protein sequence: CASSLGQGIGRTQYF.

V and J are TRBV29-1 and TRBJ2-7, with D possibly matching TRBD2 (6 bases). Germline V lookup: CDR1 SQVTM, CDR2 ANQGSEA. The CDR3 contains 15 residues. Trimming removed 1 base at V and 0 bases at J, with 13 bases between. The CDR3 here is CSVEAGDRGSYEQYF. CDR3 nucleotides: TGCAGCGTTGAAGCGGGAGACCGGGGCTCCTACGAGCAGTACTTC.

The sample holds a few counts of this clone. This chain connects TRBV10-1 to TRBJ1-3; unclear D gene. V lost 2 bases to trimming and J lost 0 bases, with 11 bases between them. Germline CDR1 WNHNN, CDR2 SYGVQD (reference sequence). The CDR3 contains 16 residues. This CDR3 is CASSEGQEVSGNTIYF. The CDR3 coding sequence is TGCGCCAGCAGTGAGGGGCAGGAGGTCTCTGGAAACACCATATATTTT.

The rearrangement joins TRBV3-1 (or the pseudogene TRBV3-2) to TRBJ2-3; D unclear. V lost 4 bases and J 3 bases, leaving 17 bases between the germline ends. The CDR3 extends over 16 amino acids. Germline V lookup: CDR1 LGHDT, CDR2 YNNKEL (reference sequence). CDR3: CASSLRQQSRTDTQYF. In nucleotides, the CDR3 is TGTGCCAGCAGCCTGCGACAACAAAGTCGGACAGATACGCAGTATTTT.

This chain joins TRBV6-5 and TRBJ1-2, with D unclear. The ends were cut back, 6 bases at V and 4 bases at J, with 6 bases in the middle. The CDR3 is made up of 11 amino acids. Germline CDR1 is MNHEY and CDR2 is SVGAGI. This CDR3 reads CASRGTYGYTF. The DNA for the CDR3 is TGTGCCAGCAGGGGCACCTATGGCTACACCTTC.

This clone was picked up one time. The chain carries TRBV5-1 and TRBJ1-1; weak D call: TRBD1 (5 bases). V lost 1 base to trimming and J lost 4 bases, with 11 bases between them. Germline-derived CDR1 and CDR2 are SGHRS and YFSETQ. The CDR3 spans 14 residues. CDR3 bases: TGCGCCAGCAGCTTGTTGCAGGGCGGCACTGAAGCTTTCTTT. Its translation is CASSLLQGGTEAFF.

The chain recombines TRBV2 with TRBJ2-7, with 9 nucleotides matching TRBD2. The CDR3 loop spans 16 amino acids. V trimming: 2 bases; J trimming: 2 bases; junction bases outside the gene matches: 7. Germline V gives CDR1 SNHLY, CDR2 FYNNEI. In DNA, the CDR3 is TGTGCCAGCAGTGAAAAAGTCGGACTAGCGACCTACGAGCAGTACTTC. Protein: CASSEKVGLATYEQYF.

V gene TRBV10-3 combines with J gene TRBJ2-1; 9 bases fit TRBD2. The CDR3 is 16 amino acids. Germline V lookup: CDR1 ENHRY, CDR2 SYGVKD. The J segment lost 3 bases and the V segment lost 3 bases, leaving 6 bases of the junction unmatched. The CDR3 bases are TGTGCCATCAGTGAAGGAGCGGGAGGAAACTACAATGAGCAGTTCTTC. This translates into CAISEGAGGNYNEQFF.

This chain links TRBV7-9 with TRBJ2-3, with 9 bases fitting TRBD1. The CDR3 is 15 amino acids. Looked up from germline, CDR1 is SEHNR and CDR2 is FQNEAQ (reference sequence). V lost 3 bases, J lost 3 bases, and 4 bases stayed unmatched. This CDR3 reads CASSLDRGQTDTQYF. CDR3 bases: TGTGCCAGCAGCTTGGACAGGGGACAGACAGATACGCAGTATTTT.

This chain joins TRBV28 and TRBJ1-2, with D maybe TRBD1 (5 bases). The germline V gene encodes CDR1 MDHEN and CDR2 SYDVKM. V dropped 6 bases and J dropped 7 bases, with 18 bases sitting between them. The CDR3 covers 14 residues. In DNA form, the CDR3 reads TGTGCCAGCAGCCGAGGCGGGGGGACTGCTGGCTACACCTTC. Translation: CASSRGGGTAGYTF.

This clone was found once. The V call is TRBV5-1, the J call TRBJ2-5; weak D call: TRBD2 (5 bases). Germline V lookup: CDR1 SGHRS, CDR2 YFSETQ. The CDR3 has 16 residues. The V end lost 2 bases, the J end lost 3 bases, and 17 bases lay between the germline ends. CDR3 nucleotides: TGCGCCAGCAGCTTTACAGCGGTCGGGTTTAAAGAGACCCAGTACTTC. Protein product: CASSFTAVGFKETQYF.

The chain employs TRBV7-2 and TRBJ2-7, with 7 bases fitting TRBD1. Trimming at V came to 5 bases and at J to 3 bases, leaving 16 bases not matched to a gene. Germline assignment: CDR1 SGHTA and CDR2 FQGNSA. CDR3 length: 17 amino acids. CDR3: CASSRYPRDSQHYEQYF. DNA for the CDR3: TGTGCCAGCAGCCGTTATCCCCGGGACAGCCAACACTACGAGCAGTACTTC.

The V gene is TRBV2, the J gene TRBJ2-1; D is perhaps TRBD2 (6 bases). CDR1 is SNHLY, CDR2 FYNNEI, per germline. The CDR3 totals 15 residues. V lost 6 bases to trimming and J lost 0 bases, with 12 bases between them. The CDR3 DNA reads as TGTGCCAGCAGGGCGGGGCTACCCTCCTACAATGAGCAGTTCTTC. This gives the protein CASRAGLPSYNEQFF.

This clone is a singleton in its sample. The chain employs TRBV5-5 and TRBJ2-2; TRBD2 might be the D (6 bases). Germline V gene data show CDR1 as SGHKS and CDR2 as YYEKEE (reference sequence). The CDR3 contains 14 residues. V was clipped by 5 bases and J by 6 bases, with 14 bases between them. CDR3 in DNA: TGTGCCAGCAGTTACGGGACTTTTTCCGGGGAGCTGTTTTTT. This gives the protein CASSYGTFSGELFF.

The rearrangement joins TRBV5-1 to TRBJ1-3; D remains ambiguous. The CDR3 spans 15 residues. Trimming removed 0 bases from V and 0 bases from J, with 7 bases in between. Germline CDR1 reads SGHRS; CDR2 reads YFSETQ. Here the CDR3 reads CASSLGEFSGNTIYF. The CDR3 nucleotides read TGCGCCAGCAGCTTGGGCGAATTCTCTGGAAACACCATATATTTT.

This clone was detected only once. The V call is TRBV3-1 (or the pseudogene TRBV3-2), the J call TRBJ1-1; no firm D call. The CDR3 runs to 11 residues. V lost 3 bases, J lost 9 bases, and 8 bases lay in between. CDR1 is LGHDT, CDR2 YNNKEL, per germline (reference sequence). This CDR3 reads CASSQEKKAFF. Written as DNA, the CDR3 is TGTGCCAGCAGCCAGGAGAAGAAAGCTTTCTTT.

V gene TRBV11-2 combines with J gene TRBJ2-7; possible D gene TRBD1, 6 bases. The germline V and J ends were trimmed by 5 bases and 5 bases, with 10 bases remaining between them. In germline, CDR1 is SGHAT, CDR2 FQNNGV. This CDR3 is 12 amino acids long. This CDR3 is CASSPRTDEQYF. The CDR3 bases are TGTGCCAGCAGCCCCCGGACAGACGAGCAGTACTTC.

The chain carries TRBV6-6 and TRBJ1-4; 8 bases agree with TRBD1. Trimming took 6 bases from V and 0 from J; bases not matched to a gene: 0. Germline-derived CDR1 and CDR2 are MNHNY and SVGAGI (reference sequence). The CDR3 length is 14 residues. The CDR3: CASRQGATNEKLFF. The CDR3 nucleotides read TGTGCCAGCAGACAGGGGGCAACTAATGAAAAACTGTTTTTT.

The V and J genes are TRBV30 and TRBJ1-5; 7 bases are a match to TRBD1. This CDR3 spans 14 amino acids. Germline V lookup: CDR1 GTSNPN, CDR2 SVGIG (reference sequence). Trimming removed 7 bases from V and 0 bases from J; junction bases left unmatched: 6. CDR3 nucleotides: TGTGCCTTGCAGGGGGATCATAGCAATCAGCCCCAGCATTTT. Protein sequence: CALQGDHSNQPQHF.

The chain uses TRBV6-5 and TRBJ1-1, with D possibly TRBD1 on 5 matching bases. V lost 6 bases and J 2 bases, leaving 7 bases between the germline ends. This CDR3 comprises 12 residues. In germline, CDR1 is MNHEY, CDR2 SVGAGI. The CDR3: CASSQGNTEAFF. The CDR3 DNA reads as TGTGCCAGCAGCCAGGGTAACACTGAAGCTTTCTTT.